This T cell receptor (beta chain) derives from a study of cytomegalovirus exposure and HLA in healthy donors (dated by TCRdb to the late 2010s). Describing the broader study: The 500 to 700 repertoires of the first cohort and the 95 to 150 validation repertoires were produced on the same platform, according to a later analysis. To predict cytomegalovirus infection status, the study brought together high-throughput TCR immunosequencing, statistical association of individual TCRs with disease status, and machine learning. Along with the approximately 700-subject first cohort, a separate validation cohort of over a hundred different subjects was used. The aim of the study was to test whether cataloging public T cell receptors could identify signatures of past pathogen exposure.

Library prep was done by the immunoSEQ multiplex PCR assay. The study's processing was this. A statistical classification framework was built for diagnosing cytomegalovirus status from the catalog of TCR beta chain sequences. TCRdb limited this immuneACCESS table to in-frame rearrangements with V and J called. A share of clones is missing; checked studies link under half to unresolved V genes, and the rest is unexplained. V and J calls plus clone size are reproduced from that table; the DNA served to infer D and trimming. Counted in this sample were more than 150,000 clones; around nine tenths of them appeared once. 2.5% to 3% of the sample rests with the top ten. With regard to this clone: No cognate antigen has been identified for it. No much larger clone is present one base from it, and per-base qualities are unavailable.

Germline trimming: 7 bases from V, 2 bases from J; junction bases outside gene matches: 2. The CDR3 sequence holds 14 residues, the cysteine and phenylalanine included. The retained sequence is limited to the CDR3, 42 bases, with the frame set at the first base. CDR1 and CDR2 are drawn from the germline V gene: MNHEY, SVGAGI. Separate from the roughly 650-subject first cohort, the validation cohort of more than 90 subjects was the group to which the donors belonged. Overall results and qualifications from the work: Of the cluster scores, 90% to 95% were above 0 in a later analysis, which found that TCRs clustered in the first cohort also tended to co-occur in the roughly 130 validation repertoires. A later analysis lacked HLA typing for the validation cohort, so it scored co-occurrence in that cohort across all 120 or so repertoires. The authors suggested that the approach could potentially be extended to other disease states and immunological phenotypes. The classifier was reported to diagnose cytomegalovirus status with high specificity and sensitivity in both the original cohort and the validation cohort. In the study, some 160 TCR beta chains were listed as associated with cytomegalovirus. Most TCR sequences were seen in very few donors, while some public TCRs were found in many individuals. In vitro tests confirmed that a few of the cytomegalovirus-associated TCR beta chains recognize cytomegalovirus antigens.

This TCR was sampled from a man aged 18 to 35 in good health and CMV-seronegative. Sequencing was performed on PBMCs. Here the chain combines TRBV6-5 and TRBJ2-1; 10 nucleotides in the junction match TRBD1. The CDR3 protein: CASNDRGPYNEQFF. Read as DNA, the sequence is TGTGCCAGCAATGACAGGGGGCCCTACAATGAGCAGTTCTTC.